This T cell receptor beta chain was sequenced in a study of beta chain features in type 1 diabetes. The CDR3 is 16 amino acids. V gave up 1 base and J gave up 5 bases; unmatched junction bases: 3. The germline CDR1 and CDR2 sequences are SGHDT and YYEEEE. Expressed TCRB transcripts were sequenced, since all the RNA that had been isolated was reverse transcribed. Roughly 3.6 million reads per sample were averaged for naive, central memory and regulatory samples. Data came from immunoSEQ multiplex PCR; TCRdb stores just in-frame clones and leaves some out. This table has about 930,000 clones, roughly 15% appearing once.

This TCR was sampled from a woman younger than 35 in good health. The specimen was naive CD4+ T cells from blood. The chain couples TRBV5-6 to TRBJ2-3; 14 nucleotides agree with TRBD2. CDR3: CASSLRLAGGLDTQYF. DNA of the CDR3: TGTGCCAGCAGCTTGCGACTAGCGGGAGGGCTAGATACGCAGTATTTT.